These 24 T cell receptor beta chains originate from one sample sequenced in a study of blood T cell repertoires in COVID-19. The assay was immunoSEQ multiplex PCR, and TCRdb's table has in-frame clones only and misses some. This sample has 500,000 or so clones, with around 90% found just once. Sample: PBMCs or T cells enriched from blood (not recorded which). The receptor set was obtained from a woman aged 18-29 years who had recovered from COVID-19.

The rearrangement joins TRBV24-1 to TRBJ2-7; possibly TRBD2 for D (7 bases). Germline values: CDR1 KGHDR, CDR2 SFDVKD. Deletions cut 5 bases from V and 6 bases from J, with 13 bases between. CDR3 length equals 13 residues. The CDR3 region is CATSALGGAEQYF. DNA of the CDR3: TGTGCCACCAGTGCCCTGGGGGGGGCCGAGCAGTACTTC.

The chain joins TRBV7-2 to TRBJ2-7; weak D call: TRBD2 (5 bases). Between the trimmed V and J ends, which lost 4 bases and 2 bases, there was a span of 9 bases. Germline V gene sequence: CDR1 SGHTA, CDR2 FQGNSA. The CDR3 has 13 residues. In DNA form, the CDR3 reads TGTGCCAGCAGCTGGGAGATGGCCTACGAGCAGTACTTC. Translating gives CASSWEMAYEQYF.

This rearrangement joins TRBV30 to TRBJ1-4; 9 bases line up with TRBD1. V shed 0 bases, J shed 6 bases, and the junction held 5 bases outside the gene matches. The CDR3 runs 15 residues. CDR1 is GTSNPN, CDR2 SVGIG, per germline (reference sequence). The CDR3 bases are TGTGCCTGGAGTGTAGGGGGGACAGGGTATGAAAAACTGTTTTTT. Translation: CAWSVGGTGYEKLFF.

Regarding this clone: This specimen includes other DNA sequences encoding the same CDR3. This chain uses TRBV18 with TRBJ1-5; D is perhaps TRBD1 (5 bases). Germline loops: CDR1 KGHSH, CDR2 LQKENI. The germline V and J ends were trimmed by 3 bases and 2 bases, with 8 bases remaining between them. The CDR3 spans 14 residues. CDR3 sequence reads: CASSPSGGNQPQHF. The CDR3 coding sequence is TGTGCCAGCTCACCCTCGGGGGGCAATCAGCCCCAGCATTTT.

The chain recombines TRBV6-5 with TRBJ1-5; 7 bases align to TRBD1. Germline trimming cut 6 bases from V and 5 bases from J; bases unmatched to any gene: 4. The CDR3 runs 13 residues. Germline V gene sequence: CDR1 MNHEY, CDR2 SVGAGI. CDR3 in DNA: TGTGCCAGCAGCGAGACAGGGTATCAGCCCCAGCATTTT. Translated, it gives CASSETGYQPQHF.

Notes on this clone: This specimen includes other DNA sequences encoding the same CDR3. CDR3 DNA: TGTGCCAGCAGCCGACTAGCGGGGGGCCATGAGCAGTTCTTC. This sequence encodes CASSRLAGGHEQFF. V is TRBV2 and J is TRBJ2-1; the match to TRBD2 covers 13 bases. The CDR3 is 14 amino acids. V was pared by 6 bases and J by 8 bases, with 4 bases of the junction left unmatched. Looked up from germline, CDR1 is SNHLY and CDR2 is FYNNEI.

The chain combines TRBV4-1 with TRBJ2-5; a weak D match, TRBD2 (6 bases). Looked up from germline, CDR1 is MGHRA and CDR2 is YSYEKL. The length of the CDR3 is 16 residues. The ends were cut back, 5 bases at V and 2 bases at J, with 18 bases in the middle. The CDR3 coding sequence is TGCGCCAGCAGCTTCGTAGGAGGAGGGAGTCAAGAGACCCAGTACTTC. Protein: CASSFVGGGSQETQYF.

The chain combines TRBV7-8 with TRBJ1-6; 10 bases match TRBD1. Germline V gene data show CDR1 as SGHVS and CDR2 as FQNEAQ. Germline trimming cut 5 bases from V and 7 bases from J; bases unmatched to any gene: 2. The CDR3 has 14 residues. The CDR3 DNA reads as TGTGCCAGCAGCCGGACAGGGGGGAATTCACCCCTCCACTTT. Its translation is CASSRTGGNSPLHF.

The chain is built from TRBV30 and TRBJ1-5; possibly TRBD1 for D (5 bases). The V and J ends lost 0 bases and 7 bases respectively, with 10 bases between them. Per the germline V gene, CDR1 is GTSNPN and CDR2 is SVGIG (reference sequence). The CDR3 totals 13 residues. CDR3 DNA: TGTGCCTGGAGTGTAACAGGTCCACAGCCCCAGCATTTT. As protein: CAWSVTGPQPQHF. The whole variable domain, remainder taken from reference TRBV30 and TRBJ1-5, is SQTIHQWPATLVQPVGSPLSLECTVEGTSNPNLYWYRQAAGRGLQLLFYSVGIGQISSEVPQNLSASRPQDRQFILSSKKLLLSDSGFYLCAWSVTGPQPQHFGDGTRLSIL.

The chain joins TRBV24-1 to TRBJ1-2; D uncertain. The CDR3 covers 11 residues. The germline gives CDR1 KGHDR, CDR2 SFDVKD. Trimming took 12 bases from V and 5 from J, leaving 12 bases between them. CDR3 DNA: TGTGCCCCCCCCACGGGGTATGGCTACACCTTC. This codes for CAPPTGYGYTF.

In this sample, this clone turned up once. The chain carries TRBV18 and TRBJ2-2, with TRBD1 identical over 8 bases. Trimming cost V 5 bases and J 1 base; bases outside gene matches: 3. Germline CDR1 KGHSH, CDR2 LQKENI. The CDR3 covers 15 residues. The CDR3 loop reads CASSEGQENTGELFF. The CDR3 nucleotides are TGTGCCAGCTCAGAGGGACAGGAGAACACCGGGGAGCTGTTTTTT.

The genes are TRBV30 and TRBJ1-1; D is uncertain. The V gene's germline CDR1 is GTSNPN and CDR2 SVGIG (reference sequence). The CDR3 sequence is 13 residues long. The V end was cut by 3 bases, the J end by 0 bases, with 8 bases between. The CDR3 here is CAWRQTLNTEAFF. CDR3 coding DNA: TGTGCCTGGAGGCAGACACTGAACACTGAAGCTTTCTTT.

The chain carries TRBV12-3 or TRBV12-4 and TRBJ2-3, with a tentative D call TRBD1 (5 bases). This CDR3 comprises 13 residues. V lost 5 bases and J 8 bases, leaving 14 bases between the germline ends. CDR3 amino acids: CASSPPTAPTQYF. The CDR3 DNA sequence: TGTGCCAGCAGTCCCCCGACAGCCCCTACGCAGTATTTT.

The chain combines TRBV6-5 with TRBJ1-2, with a weak D call TRBD1 (5 bases). Germline V lookup: CDR1 MNHEY, CDR2 SVGAGI. Deletions cut 10 bases from V and 5 bases from J, with 20 bases between. The CDR3 spans 14 residues. CDR3: CATTSASGTYGYTF. As DNA, the CDR3 is TGTGCCACAACCTCGGCCAGCGGGACTTATGGCTACACCTTC.

The chain carries TRBV27 and TRBJ2-7, with 8 bases aligning to TRBD2. The germline CDR1 and CDR2 sequences are MNHEY and SMNVEV (reference sequence). The V and J ends lost 4 bases and 6 bases, in that order; junction bases with no gene match: 8. The CDR3 has 14 amino acids. The DNA for the CDR3 is TGTGCCAGCAGTTCAATAGGACTAGCTGGCGAGCAGTACTTC. This codes for CASSSIGLAGEQYF.

This chain joins TRBV10-3 and TRBJ2-2; the D gene is possibly TRBD2 (5 bases). This CDR3 spans 16 amino acids. Looked up from germline, CDR1 is ENHRY and CDR2 is SYGVKD. Trimming left V 3 bases short and J 4 bases short, with 15 bases between. CDR3 nucleotides: TGTGCCATCAGTGAAAGCGGCAGGTCGGTCACCGGGGAGCTGTTTTTT. It translates to CAISESGRSVTGELFF.

The chain recombines TRBV5-4 with TRBJ2-5; no clear D. The CDR3 covers 13 residues. In germline, CDR1 is SGHNT, CDR2 YYREEE (reference sequence). The ends were cut back, 0 bases at V and 1 base at J, with 4 bases in the middle. CDR3 protein: CASSLAFQETQYF. As DNA, the CDR3 is TGTGCCAGCAGCTTGGCCTTCCAAGAGACCCAGTACTTC.

The chain recombines TRBV4-1 with TRBJ1-1; D not certain. Germline V gene sequence: CDR1 MGHRA, CDR2 YSYEKL. This CDR3 spans 15 amino acids. Deletions cut 4 bases from V and 1 base from J, with 13 bases between. CDR3 nucleotides: TGCGCCAGCAGCCGCGGGCCTTGGGGGAACACTGAAGCTTTCTTT. Residues: CASSRGPWGNTEAFF.

On this clone: Other DNA sequences in this sample translate to the same CDR3. This chain links TRBV5-1 with TRBJ1-1; D gene unclear. V lost 4 bases and J lost 1, with 8 bases in between. The germline CDR1 and CDR2 sequences are SGHRS and YFSETQ. This CDR3 comprises 13 residues. The CDR3 DNA reads TGCGCCAGCAGCCTAGACTCGAACACTGAAGCTTTCTTT. It codes for CASSLDSNTEAFF.

This chain connects TRBV3-1 (or the pseudogene TRBV3-2) to TRBJ1-5; D is ambiguous. The CDR3 sequence is 15 residues long. V gave up 6 bases and J gave up 4 bases, with 16 bases separating them. Germline V gives CDR1 LGHDT, CDR2 YNNKEL (reference sequence). The CDR3 DNA reads as TGTGCCAGCAGTCCCGACACCACCCTTAATCAGCCCCAGCATTTT. Encoded protein: CASSPDTTLNQPQHF.

CDR3 protein: CASSSTGLYNEQFF. Here the CDR3 DNA reads TGTGCCAGCAGCTCAACTGGGCTATACAATGAGCAGTTCTTC. The chain couples TRBV27 to TRBJ2-1; D is unresolved. In germline, CDR1 is MNHEY, CDR2 SMNVEV (reference sequence). V lost 6 bases, J lost 4 bases, and 13 bases lay in between. The length of the CDR3 is 14 residues.

This chain connects TRBV7-9 to TRBJ1-2; perhaps TRBD1 as D (5 bases). The V end was cut by 3 bases, the J end by 1 base, with 9 bases between. Per germline, CDR1 SEHNR and CDR2 FQNEAQ (reference sequence). The CDR3 contains 14 residues. The CDR3 spells CASSFGGDNYGYTF. The CDR3 DNA follows: TGTGCCAGCAGCTTCGGGGGGGATAACTATGGCTACACCTTC.

This clone occurred a few times. This chain uses TRBV7-3 with TRBJ2-5; 15 positions agree with TRBD2. This CDR3 contains 16 residues. CDR1 and CDR2 (germline): SGHTA, FQGTGA. Trimming took 2 bases from V and 4 from J; bases not matched to a gene: 2. The CDR3 protein is CASSLGLAGGPETQYF. DNA for the CDR3: TGTGCCAGCAGCTTAGGACTAGCGGGGGGGCCAGAGACCCAGTACTTC.

V gene TRBV2 combines with J gene TRBJ1-2; D possibly corresponds to TRBD1 (5 bases). The CDR3 runs to 12 residues. Trimming removed 8 bases from V and 4 bases from J, with 11 bases in between. Per the germline V gene, CDR1 is SNHLY and CDR2 is FYNNEI. The CDR3 region is CASGAAGYGYTF. In DNA, the CDR3 is TGTGCCAGCGGGGCGGCCGGCTATGGCTACACCTTC.